These 17 T cell receptor beta chains originate from one sample sequenced in a study of B cell selection in AIRE deficiency. Profiled with immunoSEQ multiplex PCR; TCRdb holds only in-frame clones, not every one. Among fewer than 30,000 clones listed, around 95% were seen once. CD4+CD127+ cells were sorted as the conventional CD4 T cells. The sequenced sample consisted of CD4+CD127+ conventional T cells sorted from PBMCs. These TCRs come from a human donor in good health.

This chain joins TRBV28 and TRBJ2-7, with no clear D. Trimming removed 7 bases from V and 1 base from J, with 11 bases in between. Germline lookup yields CDR1 MDHEN and CDR2 SYDVKM. The CDR3 extends over 13 amino acids. The CDR3 reads CASTYPSSYEQYF. CDR3 DNA sequence: TGTGCCAGCACCTACCCCTCTTCCTACGAGCAGTACTTC.

V and J are TRBV12-5 and TRBJ2-3; D is perhaps TRBD1 (5 bases). Deletions cut 0 bases from V and 3 bases from J, with 10 bases between. The CDR3 has 15 amino acids. Germline CDR1 and CDR2: LGHNT and FRNRAP. CDR3 coding DNA: TGTGCTAGTGGTTTGGTACTGGGGCGGACAGATACGCAGTATTTT. Protein sequence: CASGLVLGRTDTQYF.

The chain links TRBV10-3 to TRBJ2-1; 14 nucleotides agree with TRBD2. This CDR3 is built from 14 residues. Trimming took 2 bases from V and 9 from J; bases not matched to a gene: 0. The germline V gene has CDR1 ENHRY and CDR2 SYGVKD. This CDR3 is CAISEGLAGGEQFF. For the CDR3, the DNA is TGTGCCATCAGTGAGGGACTAGCGGGAGGTGAGCAGTTCTTC.

The chain uses TRBV2 and TRBJ1-4; D might be TRBD1 (5 bases). Trimming cost V 2 bases and J 7 bases, with 17 bases left between them. Germline V gene lookup returns CDR1 SNHLY and CDR2 FYNNEI. CDR3 size: 16 residues. CDR3 loop: CASSESVARVGEKLFF. The CDR3 DNA reads TGTGCCAGCAGTGAATCCGTCGCCAGGGTGGGTGAAAAACTGTTTTTT. The entire variable domain, with the rest obtained from reference TRBV2 and TRBJ1-4, is as follows: EPEVTQTPSHQVTQMGQEVILRCVPISNHLYFYWYRQILGQKVEFLVSFYNNEISEKSEIFDDQFSVERPDGSNFTLKIRSTKLEDSAMYFCASSESVARVGEKLFFGSGTQLSVL.

The chain employs TRBV7-9 and TRBJ2-7, with 9 bases lining up with TRBD1. Trimming removed 1 base from V and 5 bases from J; junction bases left unmatched: 3. The CDR3 sequence is 14 residues long. Germline values: CDR1 SEHNR, CDR2 FQNEAQ (reference sequence). CDR3 residues: CASSLGDRADEQYF. CDR3 DNA sequence: TGTGCCAGCAGCTTAGGGGACAGGGCGGACGAGCAGTACTTC.

The CDR3 DNA reads as TGTGCCAGCACTAAGGGCGCCTACTACGGGGGACAGGGAGTTAGCATGAACACTGAAGCTTTCTTT. This gives the protein CASTKGAYYGGQGVSMNTEAFF. The chain links TRBV27 to TRBJ1-1; 9 positions match TRBD1. This CDR3 spans 22 amino acids. Looked up from germline, CDR1 is MNHEY and CDR2 is SMNVEV (reference sequence). V gave up 7 bases and J gave up 0 bases; unmatched junction bases: 27.

The rearrangement joins TRBV27 to TRBJ1-6; tentative D call: TRBD1 (6 bases). The V gene's germline CDR1 is MNHEY and CDR2 SMNVEV (reference sequence). The CDR3 runs 16 residues. The ends were cut back, 8 bases at V and 10 bases at J, with 24 bases in the middle. CDR3 amino acids: CASCWEAQGRGSPLHF. The CDR3 region has the DNA TGTGCCAGCTGTTGGGAGGCACAGGGAAGAGGGTCACCCCTCCACTTT.

The rearrangement joins TRBV5-1 to TRBJ2-7; D is ambiguous. The germline V gene encodes CDR1 SGHRS and CDR2 YFSETQ. V was cut by 3 bases and J by 0 bases, with 16 bases left in between. The CDR3 sequence is 16 residues long. The CDR3 loop is CASSYGRNLGSYEQYF. The DNA for the CDR3 is TGCGCCAGCAGCTACGGACGGAACCTGGGCTCCTACGAGCAGTACTTC.

J is TRBJ1-2 and V is TRBV6-5, with D perhaps matching TRBD1 (5 bases). The germline gives CDR1 MNHEY, CDR2 SVGAGI. This CDR3 contains 13 residues. V was trimmed by 4 bases and J by 4 bases, leaving 10 bases between them. The CDR3, as DNA: TGTGCCAGCAGTTTAAGGGGTCCCTATGGCTACACCTTC. Amino acids: CASSLRGPYGYTF.

The chain is built from TRBV5-4 and TRBJ2-5, with a weak D call TRBD2 (5 bases). This CDR3 is 15 amino acids long. The V end was cut by 0 bases, the J end by 9 bases, with 18 bases between. The germline V gene encodes CDR1 SGHNT and CDR2 YYREEE (reference sequence). CDR3: CASSLGGAPSRAQYF. In nucleotides, the CDR3 is TGTGCCAGCAGCTTGGGGGGAGCGCCAAGTCGGGCCCAGTACTTC.

This chain joins TRBV18 and TRBJ2-7; D is ambiguous. This CDR3 comprises 9 residues. From germline, CDR1 is KGHSH and CDR2 LQKENI. In nucleotides, the CDR3 is TGTGGTGAGCCTTACGAGCAGTACTTC. Translating gives CGEPYEQYF.

The chain couples TRBV6-5 to TRBJ1-2; 8 bases map to TRBD1. With V trimmed by 0 bases and J by 4 bases, 4 bases remained unmatched. The CDR3 has 15 residues. CDR1 is MNHEY and CDR2 is SVGAGI in the germline V gene. The CDR3 spells CASSYSGQGVYGYTF. DNA of the CDR3: TGTGCCAGCAGTTACTCCGGACAGGGCGTCTATGGCTACACCTTC.

This chain joins TRBV14 and TRBJ2-1; 9 nucleotides agree with TRBD1. Losses at the gene ends were 7 bases for V and 6 bases for J; bases not matched to a gene: 10. Germline CDR1 and CDR2: SGHDN and FVKESK. This CDR3 has 15 amino acids. The CDR3 nucleotides are TGTGCCAGCAAGATACAGGGGGCGCTTTCCAATGAGCAGTTCTTC. Its translation: CASKIQGALSNEQFF.

The V call is TRBV6-1, the J call TRBJ2-5, with 7 bases fitting TRBD1. The CDR3 runs 16 residues. Germline trimming cut 5 bases from V and 1 base from J; bases unmatched to any gene: 10. CDR1 MNHNS and CDR2 SASEGT come from the germline V gene. The CDR3, as DNA: TGTGCCAGCAGTAAAGGGCCCTCAGGGGGCCAAGAGACCCAGTACTTC. Its translation: CASSKGPSGGQETQYF.

V and J are TRBV10-3 and TRBJ2-7; TRBD1 matches at 8 bases. With 4 bases clipped from V and 5 bases from J, the junction kept 4 bases outside the gene matches. Germline loops: CDR1 ENHRY, CDR2 SYGVKD. The CDR3 runs 13 residues. The CDR3 reads CAISADRGHEQYF. CDR3 coding DNA: TGTGCCATCAGTGCCGACAGGGGTCACGAGCAGTACTTC.

The rearrangement links TRBV4-2 to TRBJ1-5, with TRBD1 matching 8 bases. The ends lost 4 bases at V and 0 bases at J; junction bases unmatched: 2. The CDR3 is made up of 15 amino acids. The germline V gene encodes CDR1 LGHNA and CDR2 YNFKEQ. Here the CDR3 DNA reads TGTGCCAGCAGCCTTGACAGGGGTAGCAATCAGCCCCAGCATTTT. Encoded protein: CASSLDRGSNQPQHF.

In this sample, this clone turned up once. The chain carries TRBV7-9 and TRBJ1-2, with a possible D match to TRBD1 (5 bases). Trimming removed 5 bases from V and 3 bases from J, with 10 bases in between. The germline gives CDR1 SEHNR, CDR2 FQNEAQ (reference sequence). The CDR3 runs 13 residues. CDR3 amino acids: CASSRGPHYGYTF. The CDR3 DNA is TGTGCCAGCAGCCGGGGACCCCACTATGGCTACACCTTC.